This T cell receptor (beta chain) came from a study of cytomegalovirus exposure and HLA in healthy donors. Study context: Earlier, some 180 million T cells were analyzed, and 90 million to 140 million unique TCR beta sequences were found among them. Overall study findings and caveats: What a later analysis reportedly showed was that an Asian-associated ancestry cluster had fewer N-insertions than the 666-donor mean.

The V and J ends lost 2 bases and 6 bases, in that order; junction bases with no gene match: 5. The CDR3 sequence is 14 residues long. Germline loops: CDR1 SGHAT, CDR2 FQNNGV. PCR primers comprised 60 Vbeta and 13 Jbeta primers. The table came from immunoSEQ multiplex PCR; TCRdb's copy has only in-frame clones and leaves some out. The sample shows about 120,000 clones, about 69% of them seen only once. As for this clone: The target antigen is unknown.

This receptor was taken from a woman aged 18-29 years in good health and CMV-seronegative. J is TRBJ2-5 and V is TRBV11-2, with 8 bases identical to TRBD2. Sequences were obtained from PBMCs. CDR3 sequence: CASSLLAGGQTQYF. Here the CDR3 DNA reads TGTGCCAGCAGCTTACTCGCGGGGGGACAGACCCAGTACTTC.